The 11 T cell receptor gamma chains presented below share a single source sample, sequenced in a study of gamma delta lymphoproliferative disorders and STAT genes. TCRdb redid clone calling on the multiplex PCR reads using CATT. This sample yields over a thousand gamma-chain clones, of which 9.9% are seen a single time; about 25% belongs to the top ten. Sequencing used genomic DNA taken from PBMCs of patients and controls. Sequencing used blood. The receptors come from a human donor in good health.

Relative to its sample, this clone is medium-sized. This sample also contains other DNA sequences that code for the same CDR3. The chain recombines TRGV2 with TRGJ1 or TRGJ2. TCRdb lists no J gene, so it was determined here by aligning the DNA to germline. Germline V gene lookup returns CDR1 EGSNGY and CDR2 YDSYNSKV. V shed 0 bases and J 6 bases; nucleotides not matched to a gene: 5. The CDR3 consists of 13 residues. Here the CDR3 DNA reads TGTGCCACCTGGGACGGGCCCGGTTATAAGAAACTCTTT. Translating gives CATWDGPGYKKLF.

By share of the sample, this clone is medium-sized. The chain has TRGV9 and TRGJ1 or TRGJ2. The J gene, missing from TCRdb, was assigned here through DNA to germline matching. Trimming removed 0 bases from V and 10 bases from J; junction bases left unmatched: 3. Per germline, CDR1 GITISATS and CDR2 ISYDGTV (reference sequence). This CDR3 spans 11 amino acids. The CDR3 region is CALWEVFKKLF. The CDR3, as DNA: TGTGCCTTGTGGGAGGTGTTCAAGAAACTCTTT.

This clone is medium-sized in the sample. The CDR3 DNA reads as TGTGCCACCTGGGATACTTGGTTCAAGATATTT. Translating gives CATWDTWFKIF. The chain couples TRGV8 to TRGJP1. Here the J gene was assigned by germline matching of the DNA, as TCRdb has none. This CDR3 has 11 residues. Germline V CDR1 and CDR2: VENAVY, YDSYNSRV. Losses at the gene ends were 2 bases for V and 10 bases for J; bases not matched to a gene: 1.

This clone is categorized as medium-sized. The DNA is left out, because the CDR3 cannot be placed on it with certainty; the CDR3 is given as TCRdb lists it. No J gene was called, and the V gene is TRGV11. TRGV11 has ORF status, its function being uncertain. The CDR3 is 19 amino acids in total, end residues counted. CDR3 sequence reads: CTTVPAGLGKDGDYYKKLF.

A word on this clone: Germline is not matched at one junction end, which may reflect a read error. The chain couples TRGV10 to TRGJ1 or TRGJ2. TCRdb carries no J gene annotation; the J gene was assigned here by matching the DNA with germline. TRGV10 is filed as an ORF, its function uncertain. This CDR3 comprises 13 residues. CDR3 DNA: TGTGCTGTGTGGGATTATGCGTATTATAAGAAACTCTTT. Protein sequence: CAVWDYAYYKKLF.

This clone rates as medium-sized. Here the CDR3 reads CATWDGPGFYYKKLF. DNA of the CDR3: TGTGCCACCTGGGATGGGCCGGGATTTTATTATAAGAAACTCTTT. The chain has TRGV4 and TRGJ1 or TRGJ2. No J gene was available from TCRdb, and it was assigned here by a germline match of the DNA. This CDR3 is built from 15 residues. Germline V gene sequence: CDR1 EGSTGY, CDR2 YDSYTSSV. V trimming: 0 bases; J trimming: 3 bases; junction bases outside the gene matches: 8.

Judged by abundance, this clone is medium-sized. CDR3 region: CATWDGRRGYLYKKLF. CDR3 nucleotides: TGTGCCACCTGGGATGGGCGAAGGGGATATTTGTATAAGAAACTCTTT. The chain joins TRGV4 to TRGJ1 or TRGJ2. The J gene was not available in TCRdb and was assigned here by matching the DNA to germline segments. The CDR3 length is 16 residues. The J segment lost 7 bases and the V segment lost 0 bases, leaving 15 bases of the junction unmatched. From germline, CDR1 is EGSTGY and CDR2 YDSYTSSV.

In its sample, this clone is medium-sized (0.01 to 0.1%). The V call is TRGV2, the J call TRGJ1 or TRGJ2. The J gene is absent in TCRdb and was assigned here via DNA matching to germline. V lost 0 bases, J lost 4 bases, and 9 bases stayed unmatched. Germline CDR1 is EGSNGY and CDR2 is YDSYNSKV. The CDR3 sequence is 15 residues long. CDR3 sequence reads: CATWDGLRGYYKKLF. DNA of the CDR3: TGTGCCACCTGGGACGGGCTTCGCGGGTATTATAAGAAACTCTTT.

This clone turned up a few times. The genes are TRGV2 and TRGJ1 or TRGJ2. In the absence of a J gene in TCRdb, the DNA was matched to germline to assign it here. The V gene's germline CDR1 is EGSNGY and CDR2 YDSYNSKV. CDR3 size: 11 residues. V shed 6 bases, J shed 5 bases, and the junction held 4 bases outside the gene matches. DNA for the CDR3: TGTGCCACCTGGTTTCATTATAAGAAACTCTTT. This sequence encodes CATWFHYKKLF.

This clone is classed as medium-sized. The chain recombines TRGV3 with TRGJ1 or TRGJ2. TCRdb records no J gene; here it was assigned by comparing the DNA to germline. The germline CDR1 and CDR2 sequences are VTNTFY and YDVSTARD (reference sequence). The CDR3 runs 12 residues. J lost 3 bases, V lost 4 bases, and 3 bases had no gene match. The CDR3: CATWEGYYKKLF. CDR3 nucleotide sequence: TGTGCCACCTGGGAGGGTTATTATAAGAAACTCTTT.

Judged by abundance, this clone is medium-sized (0.01 to 0.1%). The chain links TRGV3 to TRGJ1 or TRGJ2. The J gene, absent from TCRdb, was called here by matching the DNA to germline. This CDR3 spans 11 amino acids. J gave up 10 bases and V 3 bases, and 6 bases lay outside the gene matches. Germline V CDR1 and CDR2: VTNTFY, YDVSTARD (reference sequence). The CDR3 reads CATWDVRKKLF. CDR3 nucleotide sequence: TGTGCCACCTGGGACGTGAGAAAGAAACTCTTT.